Described below is a single TCR beta chain sequence and its context. Its antigen is not known. Donors gave about 2.5 ml of blood apiece. This record comes from a study of monozygotic twins with inflammatory bowel disease. General study findings and limits: Immunosuppressive treatment differences may have increased patient repertoire variability.

Reanalyzing the 5' RACE reads, TCRdb keeps one entry per CDR3 protein, without DNA. The sample data list a few hundred thousand distinct CDR3 sequences. Germline loops: CDR1 SGHDT, CDR2 YYEEEE. The CDR3 is made up of 14 amino acids. J is TRBJ2-2 and V is TRBV5-6. The sample was blood. This sequence was found in a human donor with ulcerative colitis or Crohn's disease, or a healthy co-twin of an affected twin (not recorded which). The CDR3: CASSLVTYTGELFF.